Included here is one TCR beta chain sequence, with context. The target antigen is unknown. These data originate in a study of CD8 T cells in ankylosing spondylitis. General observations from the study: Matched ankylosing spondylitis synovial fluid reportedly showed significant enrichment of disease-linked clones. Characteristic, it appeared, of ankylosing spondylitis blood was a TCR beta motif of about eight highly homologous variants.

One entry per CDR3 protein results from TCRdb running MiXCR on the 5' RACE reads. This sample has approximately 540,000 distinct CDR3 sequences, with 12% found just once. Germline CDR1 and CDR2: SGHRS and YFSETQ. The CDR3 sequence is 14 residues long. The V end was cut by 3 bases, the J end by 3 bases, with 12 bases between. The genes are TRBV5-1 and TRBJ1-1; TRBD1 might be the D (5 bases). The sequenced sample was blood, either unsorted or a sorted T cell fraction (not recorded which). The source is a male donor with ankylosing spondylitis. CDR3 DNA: TGCGCCAGCAGCTCGGCGGGAGGGGACACTGAAGCTTTCTTT. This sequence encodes CASSSAGGDTEAFF.